This T cell receptor (beta chain) was sequenced for a study of cytomegalovirus exposure and HLA in healthy donors. Across the study: Counted in an early data release were 65 million to 100 million unique TCRs from HLA-typed donors.

In the case of this clone: What it binds is not known.

The CDR3 covers 17 residues. CDR1 is SGDLS, CDR2 YYNGEE, per germline. V was clipped by 0 bases and J by 5 bases, with 21 bases between them. A multiplex PCR was run with 60 Vbeta primers and 13 Jbeta primers. Clones were read by immunoSEQ multiplex PCR, and TCRdb kept only the in-frame ones, dropping some. The sample holds about 94,000 clones; roughly 80% are singletons and the top ten take over 9%. Whole-study findings and limits: What a later analysis showed was that several of the most significant clusters appeared linked to common viral pathogens. Upon later analysis, TCR association rates were observed to vary by HLA locus, being highest for DRB1 and lowest for HLA-C.

This clonotype was sampled from a human donor in good health. The chain combines TRBV9 with TRBJ2-7; D gene uncertain. Sequencing was done on a sample of PBMCs. The CDR3 sequence: CASSVGWSAPLGHEQYF. The CDR3 DNA reads as TGTGCCAGCAGCGTAGGGTGGAGTGCTCCCCTGGGTCACGAGCAGTACTTC.